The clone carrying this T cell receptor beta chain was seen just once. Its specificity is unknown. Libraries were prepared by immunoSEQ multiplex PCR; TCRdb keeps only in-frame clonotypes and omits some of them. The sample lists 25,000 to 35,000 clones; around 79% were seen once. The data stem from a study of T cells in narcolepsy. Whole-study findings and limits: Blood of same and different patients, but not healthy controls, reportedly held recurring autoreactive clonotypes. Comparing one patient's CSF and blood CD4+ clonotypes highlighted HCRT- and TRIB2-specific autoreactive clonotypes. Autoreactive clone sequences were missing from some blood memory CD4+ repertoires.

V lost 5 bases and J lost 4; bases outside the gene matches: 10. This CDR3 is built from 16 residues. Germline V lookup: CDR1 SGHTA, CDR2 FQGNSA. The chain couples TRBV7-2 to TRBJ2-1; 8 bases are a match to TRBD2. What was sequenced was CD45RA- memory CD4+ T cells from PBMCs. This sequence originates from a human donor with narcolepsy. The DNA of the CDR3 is TGTGCCAGCAGCCCTCCATCCGGGAGGGGGTACAATGAGCAGTTCTTC. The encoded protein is CASSPPSGRGYNEQFF.